A selection of T cell receptor beta chains follows, all from one sample in a study of shared clonotypes between healthy human individuals. Clones were read by immunoSEQ multiplex PCR, and TCRdb kept only the in-frame ones, dropping some. Among around 700,000 clones listed, around 72% were seen once. The material sequenced was memory CD4+ T cells sorted from blood. Source of these receptors: a woman aged 30 to 39 in good health. CDR3s include the opening cysteine and the closing phenylalanine or tryptophan. D genes are given only for firm matches. Clone size, where shown, is once, few, many, or a class for clones that have expanded.

d_gene: .; j_gene: TRBJ2-7; v_gene: TRBV7-8; abundance: .; CDR3aa: CASSPRLDRPYEQYF; CDR3nt: TGTGCCAGCAGCCCCCGACTGGATCGCCCCTACGAGCAGTACTTC
d_gene: TRBD1; j_gene: TRBJ2-7; v_gene: TRBV27; abundance: .; CDR3aa: CASSLLGGNEQYF; CDR3nt: TGTGCCAGCAGTTTATTAGGGGGCAACGAGCAGTACTTC
d_gene: TRBD1; j_gene: TRBJ2-7; v_gene: TRBV30; abundance: many; CDR3aa: CAWRPGGTGYYEQYF; CDR3nt: TGTGCCTGGAGGCCAGGGGGGACAGGATACTACGAGCAGTACTTC
d_gene: .; j_gene: TRBJ2-1; v_gene: TRBV4-1; abundance: .; CDR3aa: CASSQGTSIAYNEQFF; CDR3nt: TGCGCCAGCAGCCAGGGTACTAGCATCGCCTACAATGAGCAGTTCTTC
d_gene: .; j_gene: TRBJ1-1; v_gene: TRBV10-1; abundance: .; CDR3aa: CAITGRRNTEAFF; CDR3nt: TGCGCCATCACGGGACGGAGGAACACTGAAGCTTTCTTT
d_gene: TRBD2; j_gene: TRBJ2-3; v_gene: TRBV19; abundance: .; CDR3aa: CASSTPRSGRTDTQYF; CDR3nt: TGTGCCAGTAGTACCCCGCGGAGCGGGAGAACCGATACGCAGTATTTT
d_gene: TRBD2; j_gene: TRBJ2-3; v_gene: TRBV5-1; abundance: many; CDR3aa: CASSKGLAGGITDTQYF; CDR3nt: TGCGCCAGCAGCAAGGGACTAGCGGGAGGAATCACAGATACGCAGTATTTT
d_gene: .; j_gene: TRBJ1-5; v_gene: TRBV6-1; abundance: .; CDR3aa: CASSPSTARPQHF; CDR3nt: TGTGCCAGCAGTCCCTCAACAGCCCGGCCCCAGCATTTT
d_gene: TRBD2; j_gene: TRBJ2-5; v_gene: TRBV5-1; abundance: once; CDR3aa: CASSLANSGREETQYF; CDR3nt: TGCGCCAGCAGCTTGGCGAACAGCGGGAGGGAAGAGACCCAGTACTTC
d_gene: TRBD1; j_gene: TRBJ2-7; v_gene: TRBV5-1; abundance: .; CDR3aa: CASSPGTGGLEQYF; CDR3nt: TGCGCCAGCAGCCCCGGGACAGGGGGGCTAGAGCAGTACTTC
d_gene: .; j_gene: TRBJ1-2; v_gene: TRBV19; abundance: .; CDR3aa: CASSMAERRYGYTF; CDR3nt: TGTGCCAGTAGTATGGCCGAGAGGCGCTATGGCTACACCTTC
d_gene: TRBD2; j_gene: TRBJ2-1; v_gene: TRBV10-2; abundance: .; CDR3aa: CASRDLYELAEQFF; CDR3nt: TGCGCCAGCAGAGATTTATATGAACTAGCGGAGCAGTTCTTC
d_gene: .; j_gene: TRBJ2-6; v_gene: TRBV2; abundance: .; CDR3aa: CASSELRGGANVLTF; CDR3nt: TGTGCCAGCAGTGAATTACGCGGTGGGGCCAACGTCCTGACTTTC
d_gene: TRBD2; j_gene: TRBJ2-7; v_gene: TRBV7-9; abundance: .; CDR3aa: CASSPRSSGSDEQYF; CDR3nt: TGTGCCAGCAGCCCCCGGAGTAGCGGGAGCGACGAGCAGTACTTC
d_gene: .; j_gene: TRBJ2-7; v_gene: TRBV7-9; abundance: .; CDR3aa: CASSPTGSSYEQYF; CDR3nt: TGTGCCAGCAGCCCTACAGGGAGCTCCTACGAGCAGTACTTC
d_gene: .; j_gene: TRBJ2-5; v_gene: TRBV18; abundance: .; CDR3aa: CASSPETMETQYF; CDR3nt: TGTGCCAGCTCACCAGAGACAATGGAGACCCAGTACTTC
d_gene: .; j_gene: TRBJ2-1; v_gene: TRBV6-6; abundance: .; CDR3aa: CASPKGLALHDEQFF; CDR3nt: TGTGCCAGCCCCAAGGGCTTGGCCTTACACGATGAGCAGTTCTTC
d_gene: .; j_gene: TRBJ1-2; v_gene: TRBV5-1; abundance: many; CDR3aa: CASSLGTSNYGYTF; CDR3nt: TGCGCCAGCAGCTTAGGGACCTCCAACTATGGCTACACCTTC
d_gene: .; j_gene: TRBJ2-3; v_gene: TRBV19; abundance: .; CDR3aa: CASRLARTTDTQYF; CDR3nt: TGTGCCAGTAGGCTAGCGAGGACAACAGATACGCAGTATTTT
d_gene: .; j_gene: TRBJ2-3; v_gene: TRBV5-6; abundance: .; CDR3aa: CASSQTTSSTDTQYF; CDR3nt: TGTGCCAGCAGTCAGACAACATCTAGCACAGATACGCAGTATTTT
d_gene: .; j_gene: TRBJ1-5; v_gene: TRBV5-1; abundance: .; CDR3aa: CASSPQGGTGPNQPQHF; CDR3nt: TGCGCCAGCAGCCCACAGGGAGGCACAGGACCCAATCAGCCCCAGCATTTT
d_gene: .; j_gene: TRBJ2-2; v_gene: TRBV5-1; abundance: .; CDR3aa: CASSPSRGWRTTGELFF; CDR3nt: TGCGCCAGCAGCCCCTCGCGAGGTTGGCGGACCACCGGGGAGCTGTTTTTT
d_gene: .; j_gene: TRBJ2-3; v_gene: TRBV5-4; abundance: .; CDR3aa: CASSLMAGRTDTQYF; CDR3nt: TGTGCCAGCAGCTTGATGGCAGGGCGCACAGATACGCAGTATTTT
d_gene: .; j_gene: TRBJ1-3; v_gene: TRBV19; abundance: once; CDR3aa: CASSMHLAGNTIYF; CDR3nt: TGTGCCAGTTCCATGCATCTAGCTGGAAACACCATATATTTT
d_gene: TRBD1; j_gene: TRBJ1-5; v_gene: TRBV27; abundance: .; CDR3aa: CASKLGQYSNQPQHF; CDR3nt: TGTGCCAGCAAGCTGGGACAGTATAGCAATCAGCCCCAGCATTTT
d_gene: .; j_gene: TRBJ1-5; v_gene: TRBV6-6; abundance: once; CDR3aa: CASSYSGSSPQHF; CDR3nt: TGTGCCAGCAGTTACTCCGGTTCGTCGCCCCAGCATTTT
d_gene: .; j_gene: TRBJ1-2; v_gene: TRBV11-2; abundance: few; CDR3aa: CASSTVRYYGYTF; CDR3nt: TGTGCCAGCAGCACCGTCCGGTACTATGGCTACACCTTC
d_gene: TRBD2; j_gene: TRBJ2-1; v_gene: TRBV5-4; abundance: .; CDR3aa: CASSGGLAGLYNEQFF; CDR3nt: TGTGCCAGCAGCGGGGGACTAGCGGGGCTCTACAATGAGCAGTTCTTC
d_gene: .; j_gene: TRBJ2-5; v_gene: TRBV10-1; abundance: .; CDR3aa: CASSGTGDPHKWETQYF; CDR3nt: TGCGCCAGCAGTGGAACGGGCGACCCTCATAAGTGGGAGACCCAGTACTTC
d_gene: TRBD1; j_gene: TRBJ2-3; v_gene: TRBV5-6; abundance: many; CDR3aa: CASSNDRGPRDTQYF; CDR3nt: TGTGCCAGCAGCAACGACAGGGGGCCTAGAGATACGCAGTATTTT
d_gene: .; j_gene: TRBJ2-7; v_gene: TRBV11-2; abundance: .; CDR3aa: CASSSQWGEQYF; CDR3nt: TGTGCCAGCAGCTCCCAATGGGGTGAGCAGTACTTC
d_gene: .; j_gene: TRBJ2-7; v_gene: TRBV11-3; abundance: few; CDR3aa: CASSLGNYTYEQYF; CDR3nt: TGTGCCAGCAGCTTAGGGAATTACACCTACGAGCAGTACTTC
d_gene: TRBD1; j_gene: TRBJ1-1; v_gene: TRBV5-4; abundance: .; CDR3aa: CASSLIRDSKNTEAFF; CDR3nt: TGTGCCAGCAGCTTGATCAGGGACAGCAAGAACACTGAAGCTTTCTTT
d_gene: .; j_gene: TRBJ2-7; v_gene: TRBV7-8; abundance: .; CDR3aa: CASSIEGGGASYEQYF; CDR3nt: TGTGCCAGCAGCATAGAGGGGGGGGGAGCATCCTACGAGCAGTACTTC
d_gene: .; j_gene: TRBJ1-2; v_gene: TRBV5-6; abundance: .; CDR3aa: CASSFAGGSGGYTF; CDR3nt: TGTGCCAGCAGCTTTGCGGGGGGTTCGGGTGGCTACACCTTC
d_gene: .; j_gene: TRBJ2-7; v_gene: TRBV7-9; abundance: once; CDR3aa: CASSRQSSYEQYF; CDR3nt: TGTGCCAGCAGCCGACAAAGCTCCTACGAGCAGTACTTC
d_gene: .; j_gene: TRBJ1-1; v_gene: TRBV6-6; abundance: .; CDR3aa: CASSRGRLLMNTEAFF; CDR3nt: TGTGCCAGCAGTCGCGGACGGCTCCTCATGAACACTGAAGCTTTCTTT
d_gene: TRBD1; j_gene: TRBJ1-5; v_gene: TRBV2; abundance: .; CDR3aa: CASTRDRGEASNQPQHF; CDR3nt: TGTGCCAGTACTCGCGACAGGGGCGAAGCCAGCAATCAGCCCCAGCATTTT
d_gene: .; j_gene: TRBJ2-7; v_gene: TRBV11-1; abundance: .; CDR3aa: CASSLSLDSSYEQYF; CDR3nt: TGTGCCAGCAGCTTAAGTTTGGACAGCTCCTACGAGCAGTACTTC
d_gene: .; j_gene: TRBJ2-7; v_gene: TRBV19; abundance: .; CDR3aa: CASSTTSYEQYF; CDR3nt: TGTGCCAGTAGTACTACTAGCTACGAGCAGTACTTC
d_gene: .; j_gene: TRBJ1-4; v_gene: TRBV6-1; abundance: few; CDR3aa: CASGGGPWDEKLFF; CDR3nt: TGTGCCAGCGGGGGGGGACCGTGGGATGAAAAACTGTTTTTT